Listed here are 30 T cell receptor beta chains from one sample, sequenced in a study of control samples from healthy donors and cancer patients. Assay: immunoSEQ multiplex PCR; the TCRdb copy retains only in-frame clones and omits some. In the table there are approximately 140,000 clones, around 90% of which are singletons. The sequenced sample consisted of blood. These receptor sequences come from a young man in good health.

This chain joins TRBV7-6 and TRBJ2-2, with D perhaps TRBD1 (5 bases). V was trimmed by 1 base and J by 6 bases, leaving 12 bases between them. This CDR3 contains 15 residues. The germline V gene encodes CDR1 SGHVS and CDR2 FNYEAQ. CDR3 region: CASSLVVSGSGELFF. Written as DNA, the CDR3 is TGTGCCAGCAGCTTAGTGGTCTCAGGGTCCGGGGAGCTGTTTTTT.

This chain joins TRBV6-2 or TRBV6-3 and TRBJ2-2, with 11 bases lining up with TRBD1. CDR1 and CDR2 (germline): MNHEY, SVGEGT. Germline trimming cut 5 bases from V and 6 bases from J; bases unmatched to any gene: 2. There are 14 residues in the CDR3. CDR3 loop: CASSGTGGSGELFF. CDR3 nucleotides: TGTGCCAGCAGTGGGACAGGGGGGTCCGGGGAGCTGTTTTTT.

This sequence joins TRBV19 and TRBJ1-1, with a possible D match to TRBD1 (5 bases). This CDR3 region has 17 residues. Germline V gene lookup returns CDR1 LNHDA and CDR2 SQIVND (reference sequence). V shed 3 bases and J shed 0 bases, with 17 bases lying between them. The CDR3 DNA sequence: TGTGCCAGTAGTATCAGACTGGACATAATTTTGAACACTGAAGCTTTCTTT. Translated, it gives CASSIRLDIILNTEAFF.

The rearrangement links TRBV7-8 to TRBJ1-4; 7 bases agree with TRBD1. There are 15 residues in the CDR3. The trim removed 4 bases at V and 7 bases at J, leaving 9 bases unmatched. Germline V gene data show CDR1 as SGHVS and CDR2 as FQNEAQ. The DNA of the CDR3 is TGTGCCAGCAGCTCGGGGGACAGAATGGCTGAAAAACTGTTTTTT. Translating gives CASSSGDRMAEKLFF. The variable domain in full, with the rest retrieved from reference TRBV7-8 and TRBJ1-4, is GAGVSQSPRYKVAKRGQDVALRCDPISGHVSLFWYQQALGQGPEFLTYFQNEAQLDKSGLPSDRFFAERPEGSVSTLKIQRTQQEDSAVYLCASSSGDRMAEKLFFGSGTQLSVL.

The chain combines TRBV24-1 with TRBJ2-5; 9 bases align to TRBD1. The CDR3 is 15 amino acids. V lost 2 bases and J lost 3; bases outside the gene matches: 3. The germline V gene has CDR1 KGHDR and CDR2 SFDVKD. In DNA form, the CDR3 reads TGTGCCACCAGTGATTCGGGGGACAGGGAAGAGACCCAGTACTTC. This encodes CATSDSGDREETQYF.

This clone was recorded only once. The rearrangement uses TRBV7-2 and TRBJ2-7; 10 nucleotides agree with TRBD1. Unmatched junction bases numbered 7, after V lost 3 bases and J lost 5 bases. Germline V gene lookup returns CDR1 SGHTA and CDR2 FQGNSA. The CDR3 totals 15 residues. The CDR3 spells CASSLGQGSIDEQYF. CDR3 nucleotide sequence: TGTGCCAGCAGCTTGGGACAGGGGTCAATCGACGAGCAGTACTTC.

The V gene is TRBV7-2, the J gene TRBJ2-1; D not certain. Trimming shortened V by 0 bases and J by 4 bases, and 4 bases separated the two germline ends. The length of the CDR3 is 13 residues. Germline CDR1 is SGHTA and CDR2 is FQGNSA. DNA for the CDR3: TGTGCCAGCAGCTTAGCAACTTACAATGAGCAGTTCTTC. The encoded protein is CASSLATYNEQFF.

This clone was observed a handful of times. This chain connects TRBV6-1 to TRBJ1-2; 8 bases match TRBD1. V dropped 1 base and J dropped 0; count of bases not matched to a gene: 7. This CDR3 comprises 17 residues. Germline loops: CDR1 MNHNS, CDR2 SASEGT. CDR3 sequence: CASSEDGRGPANYGYTF. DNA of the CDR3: TGTGCCAGCAGTGAAGACGGCAGGGGGCCAGCTAACTATGGCTACACCTTC.

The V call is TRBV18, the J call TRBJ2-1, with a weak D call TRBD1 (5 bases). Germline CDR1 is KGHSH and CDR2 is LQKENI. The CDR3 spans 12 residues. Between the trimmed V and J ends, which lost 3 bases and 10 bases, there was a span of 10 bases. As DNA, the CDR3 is TGTGCCAGCTCACCCCAGGGTCAAGAGCAGTTCTTC. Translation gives CASSPQGQEQFF.

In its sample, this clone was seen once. CDR3 amino acids: CASSQGLTYGYTF. DNA for the CDR3: TGTGCCAGCAGCCAAGGATTAACCTATGGCTACACCTTC. The rearrangement joins TRBV3-1 (or the pseudogene TRBV3-2) to TRBJ1-2; D uncertain. CDR1 LGHDT and CDR2 YNNKEL come from the germline V gene (reference sequence). Trimming pared 1 base from V and 4 bases from J, leaving 7 bases between. The CDR3 contains 13 residues.

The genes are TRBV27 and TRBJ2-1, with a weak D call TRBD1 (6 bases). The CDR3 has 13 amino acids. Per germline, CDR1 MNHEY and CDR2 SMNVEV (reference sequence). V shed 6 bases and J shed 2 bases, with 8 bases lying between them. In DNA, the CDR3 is TGTGCCAGCAGAACAGGGACCTACAATGAGCAGTTCTTC. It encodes CASRTGTYNEQFF.

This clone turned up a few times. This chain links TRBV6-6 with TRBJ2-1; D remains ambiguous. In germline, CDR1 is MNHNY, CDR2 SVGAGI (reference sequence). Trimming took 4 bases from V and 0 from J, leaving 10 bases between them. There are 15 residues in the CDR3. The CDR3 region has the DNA TGTGCCAGCAGTTCGACACCTTCCTCCTACAATGAGCAGTTCTTC. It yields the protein CASSSTPSSYNEQFF.

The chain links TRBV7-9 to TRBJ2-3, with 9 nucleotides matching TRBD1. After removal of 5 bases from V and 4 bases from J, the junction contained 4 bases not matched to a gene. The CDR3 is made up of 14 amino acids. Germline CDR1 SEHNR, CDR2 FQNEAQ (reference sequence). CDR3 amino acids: CASSPGQGSDTQYF. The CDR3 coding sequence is TGTGCCAGCAGCCCAGGACAGGGGTCAGATACGCAGTATTTT.

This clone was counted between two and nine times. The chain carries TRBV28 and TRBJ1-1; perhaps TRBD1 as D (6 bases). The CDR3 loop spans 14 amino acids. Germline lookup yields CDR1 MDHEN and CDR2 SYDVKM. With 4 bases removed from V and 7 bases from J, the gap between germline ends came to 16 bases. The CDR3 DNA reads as TGTGCCAGCAGTTCGGGACAAGCCCACTTTGAAGCTTTCTTT. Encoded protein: CASSSGQAHFEAFF. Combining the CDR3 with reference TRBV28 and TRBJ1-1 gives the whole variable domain DVKVTQSSRYLVKRTGEKVFLECVQDMDHENMFWYRQDPGLGLRLIYFSYDVKMKEKGDIPEGYSVSREKKERFSLILESASTNQTSMYLCASSSGQAHFEAFFGQGTRLTVV.

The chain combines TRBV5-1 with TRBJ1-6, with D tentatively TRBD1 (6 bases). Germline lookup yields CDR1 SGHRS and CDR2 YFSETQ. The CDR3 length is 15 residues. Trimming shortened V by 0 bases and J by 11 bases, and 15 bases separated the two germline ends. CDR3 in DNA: TGCGCCAGCAGCTTGGCGGCAGGGGAAGGGGCACCCCTCCACTTT. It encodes CASSLAAGEGAPLHF. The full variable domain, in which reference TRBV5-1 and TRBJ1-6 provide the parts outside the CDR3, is KAGVTQTPRYLIKTRGQQVTLSCSPISGHRSVSWYQQTPGQGLQFLFEYFSETQRNKGNFPGRFSGRQFSNSRSEMNVSTLELGDSALYLCASSLAAGEGAPLHFGNGTRLTVT.

CDR3 sequence (DNA): TGCGCCAGCAGCTATGACGACGTGTCCGGGGAGCTGTTTTTT. Translated, it gives CASSYDDVSGELFF. The chain has TRBV5-1 and TRBJ2-2; D remains unclear. The germline V and J ends were trimmed by 3 bases and 6 bases, with 12 bases remaining between them. Germline-derived CDR1 and CDR2 are SGHRS and YFSETQ. The length of the CDR3 is 14 residues.

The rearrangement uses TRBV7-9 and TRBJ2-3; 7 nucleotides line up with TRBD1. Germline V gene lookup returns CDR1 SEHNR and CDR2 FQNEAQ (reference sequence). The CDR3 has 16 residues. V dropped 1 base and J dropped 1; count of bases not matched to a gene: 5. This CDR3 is CASSLGQTGGTDTQYF. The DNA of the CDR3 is TGTGCCAGCAGCTTAGGTCAAACAGGGGGCACAGATACGCAGTATTTT.

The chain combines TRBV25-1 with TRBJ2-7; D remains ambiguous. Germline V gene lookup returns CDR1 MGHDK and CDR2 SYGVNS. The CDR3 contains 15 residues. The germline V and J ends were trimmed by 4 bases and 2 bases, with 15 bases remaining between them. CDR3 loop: CASSGGSDRTYEQYF. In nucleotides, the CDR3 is TGTGCCAGCAGTGGAGGCTCAGACCGAACCTACGAGCAGTACTTC.

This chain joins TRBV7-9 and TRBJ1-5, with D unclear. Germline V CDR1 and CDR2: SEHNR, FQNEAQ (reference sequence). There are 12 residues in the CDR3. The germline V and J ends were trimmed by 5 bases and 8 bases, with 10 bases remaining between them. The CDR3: CASSDPSKPQHF. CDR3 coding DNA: TGTGCCAGCAGCGACCCCTCTAAGCCCCAGCATTTT. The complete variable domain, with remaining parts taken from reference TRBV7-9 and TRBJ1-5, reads DTGVSQNPRHKITKRGQNVTFRCDPISEHNRLYWYRQTLGQGPEFLTYFQNEAQLEKSRLLSDRFSAERPKGSFSTLEIQRTEQGDSAMYLCASSDPSKPQHFGDGTRLSIL.

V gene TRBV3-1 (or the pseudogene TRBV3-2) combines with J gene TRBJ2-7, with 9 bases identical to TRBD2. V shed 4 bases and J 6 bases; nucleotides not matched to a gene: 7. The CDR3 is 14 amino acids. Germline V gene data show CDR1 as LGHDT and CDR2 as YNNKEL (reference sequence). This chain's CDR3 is CASSLGLANFEQYF. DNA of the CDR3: TGTGCCAGCAGCCTCGGACTAGCGAATTTCGAGCAGTACTTC.

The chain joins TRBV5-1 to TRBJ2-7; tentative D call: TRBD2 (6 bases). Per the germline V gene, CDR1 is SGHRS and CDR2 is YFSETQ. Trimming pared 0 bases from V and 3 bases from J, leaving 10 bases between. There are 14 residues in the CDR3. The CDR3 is CASSLGLGGYEQYF. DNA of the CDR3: TGCGCCAGCAGCTTGGGGTTGGGGGGCTACGAGCAGTACTTC.

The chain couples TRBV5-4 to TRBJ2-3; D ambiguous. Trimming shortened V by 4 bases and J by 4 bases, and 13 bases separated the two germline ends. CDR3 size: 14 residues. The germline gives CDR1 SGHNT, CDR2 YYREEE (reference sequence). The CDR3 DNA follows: TGTGCCAGCAGCAAGACAAGGGCCCCAGATACGCAGTATTTT. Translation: CASSKTRAPDTQYF.

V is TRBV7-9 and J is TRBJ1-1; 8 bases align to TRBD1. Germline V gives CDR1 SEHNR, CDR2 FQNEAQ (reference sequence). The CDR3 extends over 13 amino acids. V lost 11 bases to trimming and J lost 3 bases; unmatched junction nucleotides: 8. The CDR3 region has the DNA TGTGCCGGCTGGACAGGGCGGGACACTGAAGCTTTCTTT. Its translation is CAGWTGRDTEAFF.

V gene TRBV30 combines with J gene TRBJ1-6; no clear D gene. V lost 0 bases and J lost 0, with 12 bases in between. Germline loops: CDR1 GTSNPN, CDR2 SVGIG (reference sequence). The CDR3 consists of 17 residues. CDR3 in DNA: TGTGCCTGGAGTGTAGGCCAGCTGACCTCCTATAATTCACCCCTCCACTTT. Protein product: CAWSVGQLTSYNSPLHF.

The CDR3, as DNA: TGTGCCATCAGTGAGTCGGCGAGCTCTGGGGCCAACGTCCTGACTTTC. This encodes CAISESASSGANVLTF. V usage is TRBV10-3 and J usage is TRBJ2-6; D is unresolved. This CDR3 spans 16 amino acids. CDR1 is ENHRY, CDR2 SYGVKD, per germline. The V gene lost 0 bases and the J gene lost 0 bases, with 6 bases spanning the gap.

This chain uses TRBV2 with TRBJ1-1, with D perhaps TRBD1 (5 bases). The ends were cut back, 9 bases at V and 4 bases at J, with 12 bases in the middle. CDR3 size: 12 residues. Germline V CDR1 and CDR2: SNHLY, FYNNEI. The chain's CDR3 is CARARGSTEAFF. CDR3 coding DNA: TGTGCCAGAGCGAGGGGCTCCACTGAAGCTTTCTTT.

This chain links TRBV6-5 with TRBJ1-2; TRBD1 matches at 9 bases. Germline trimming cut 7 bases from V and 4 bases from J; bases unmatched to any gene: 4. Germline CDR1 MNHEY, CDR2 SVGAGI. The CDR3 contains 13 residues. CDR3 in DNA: TGTGCCAGCACCGGACAGGGGACCTATGGCTACACCTTC. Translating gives CASTGQGTYGYTF.

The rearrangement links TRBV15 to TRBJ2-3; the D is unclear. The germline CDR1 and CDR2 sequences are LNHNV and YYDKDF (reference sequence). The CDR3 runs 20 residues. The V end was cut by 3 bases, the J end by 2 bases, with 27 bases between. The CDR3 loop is CATSRDLNWGSTHNTDTQYF. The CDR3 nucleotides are TGTGCCACCAGCAGGGACCTGAACTGGGGTAGCACGCACAACACAGATACGCAGTATTTT. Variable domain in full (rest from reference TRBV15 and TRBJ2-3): DAMVIQNPRYQVTQFGKPVTLSCSQTLNHNVMYWYQQKSSQAPKLLFHYYDKDFNNEADTPDNFQSRRPNTSFCFLDIRSPGLGDTAMYLCATSRDLNWGSTHNTDTQYFGPGTRLTVL.

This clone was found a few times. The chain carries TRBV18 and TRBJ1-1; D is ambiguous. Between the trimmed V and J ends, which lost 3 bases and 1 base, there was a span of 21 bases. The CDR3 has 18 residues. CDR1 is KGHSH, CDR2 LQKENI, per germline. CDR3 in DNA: TGTGCCAGCTCACCCCCTGGTGCCCACGCATCGGGGAACACTGAAGCTTTCTTT. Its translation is CASSPPGAHASGNTEAFF. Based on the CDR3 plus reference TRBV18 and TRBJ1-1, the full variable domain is NAGVMQNPRHLVRRRGQEARLRCSPMKGHSHVYWYRQLPEEGLKFMVYLQKENIIDESGMPKERFSAEFPKEGPSILRIQQVVRGDSAAYFCASSPPGAHASGNTEAFFGQGTRLTVV.

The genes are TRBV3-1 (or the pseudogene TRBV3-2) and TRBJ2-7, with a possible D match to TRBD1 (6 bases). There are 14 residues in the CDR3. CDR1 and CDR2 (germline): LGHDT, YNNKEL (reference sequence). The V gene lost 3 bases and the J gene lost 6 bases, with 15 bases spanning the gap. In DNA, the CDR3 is TGTGCCAGCAGCCAGGCCCATACAGGGCGCGAGCAGTACTTC. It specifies CASSQAHTGREQYF.